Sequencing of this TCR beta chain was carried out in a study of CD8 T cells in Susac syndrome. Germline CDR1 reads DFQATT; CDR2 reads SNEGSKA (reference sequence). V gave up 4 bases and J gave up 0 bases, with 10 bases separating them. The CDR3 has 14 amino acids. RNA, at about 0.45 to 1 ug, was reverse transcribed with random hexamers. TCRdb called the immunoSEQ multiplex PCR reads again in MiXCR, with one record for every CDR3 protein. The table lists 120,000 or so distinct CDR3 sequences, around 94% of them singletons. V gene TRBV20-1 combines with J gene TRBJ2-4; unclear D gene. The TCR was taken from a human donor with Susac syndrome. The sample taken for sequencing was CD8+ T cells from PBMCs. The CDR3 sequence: CSANGAVAKNIQYF. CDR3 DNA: TGCAGTGCTAACGGCGCGGTAGCCAAAAACATTCAGTACTTC.